This T cell receptor (beta chain) was observed in a study of blood T cells in healthy people across ages. Study outcomes and limitations: Nothing was known about donor CMV status, and this possibly confounded expanded clonotype changes.

In its sample, this clonotype was seen a few times. The antigen is unknown. The second PCR ran roughly 6 to 11 cycles with a sample-barcoded 5' primer and J-beta primers. Using its own MiXCR run on the 5' RACE reads, TCRdb lists one record per CDR3 protein. The sample shows roughly 1,800,000 distinct CDR3 sequences, around 50% of them seen only once. Trimming shortened V by 3 bases and J by 7 bases, and 12 bases separated the two germline ends. There are 13 residues in the CDR3. Looked up from germline, CDR1 is DFQATT and CDR2 is SNEGSKA (reference sequence). Extracted total RNA amounted to at least 5.5 micrograms for each sample.

Sequenced material: blood. This TCR came from a woman in her forties in good health. This chain joins TRBV20-1 and TRBJ1-4; TRBD1 might be the D (6 bases). CDR3 in amino acids: CSASNRAVEKLFF. The CDR3 DNA sequence: TGCAGTGCTAGTAACAGGGCTGTTGAAAAACTGTTTTTT.